These T cell receptor beta chains were read from a single sample in a study of human T cells and chemical hapten exposure. One entry per CDR3 protein results from TCRdb running MiXCR on the RACE reads. The sample carries fewer than 45,000 distinct CDR3 sequences, 3% to 4.5% recorded once. This specimen was whole blood, taken in connection with sensitization to the hapten diphenylcyclopropenone (DPC). These TCRs come from a man aged 50-60 years with alopecia areata. Some clones in this sample may be carry-over from other donors' samples. Both conserved end residues are part of each CDR3. The D gene is left open where the match is weak. Size tells how often a clone was seen (once, few, many) or the class of an expanded clone, and some rows leave it out.

DNA,CDR3,D,size,J,V
TGTGCCAGCAGCACCCCGGGACTAGAGTTAACCGGGGAGCTGTTTTTT,CASSTPGLELTGELFF,TRBD2,many,TRBJ2-2,TRBV9
TGTGCCAGCAGCTTATCCTTAAATCAGCCCCAGCATTTT,CASSLSLNQPQHF,NA,many,TRBJ1-5,TRBV7-9
TGCAGCGCGCGGACTAGTGGAACCGGGGAGCTGTTTTTT,CSARTSGTGELFF,TRBD2,many,TRBJ2-2,TRBV29-1
TGTGCCAGCAGCTTATACTCCCAAGATCACGAGCAGTACTTC,CASSLYSQDHEQYF,NA,many,TRBJ2-7,TRBV7-2
TGTGCCATCAGTGAATCGGCTAGCATAGAGACCCAGTACTTC,CAISESASIETQYF,NA,many,TRBJ2-5,TRBV10-3
TGTGCCAGCAGCTCCCTAGGGGGAGGTACCTACAATGAGCAGTTCTTC,CASSSLGGGTYNEQFF,NA,many,TRBJ2-1,TRBV7-2
TGTGCCAGCAGGGCACCGGGACAGGGGAACTACGAGCAGTACTTC,CASRAPGQGNYEQYF,TRBD1,NA,TRBJ2-7,TRBV6-1
TGTGCCAGCAGTTTCCAGAGAGGGGAAAGGGACACTGAAGCTTTCTTT,CASSFQRGERDTEAFF,NA,many,TRBJ1-1,TRBV28
TGCAGCGTTGAACAGGATCAGCCCCAGCATTTT,CSVEQDQPQHF,NA,many,TRBJ1-5,TRBV29-1
TGTGCCAGCAGTTCCAGCGATAGCGGGAGAGGCGGCACAGATACGCAGTATTTT,CASSSSDSGRGGTDTQYF,TRBD2,many,TRBJ2-3,TRBV6-6
TGTGCCAGCAGTATGGGACCGTCCGGTGAGCAGTTCTTC,CASSMGPSGEQFF,NA,many,TRBJ2-1,TRBV6-1
TGTGCCAGCAGCCAAGATTACGGTACAGGGACCTATGGCTACACCTTC,CASSQDYGTGTYGYTF,NA,many,TRBJ1-2,TRBV3-1
TGTGCCAGCAGCTCCCCAGGGGGGGCTAGCGCCACCTACAATGAGCAGTTCTTC,CASSSPGGASATYNEQFF,NA,NA,TRBJ2-1,TRBV5-4
TGTGCCAGCAGTGAGAAGGGACAGAAGTTTGAAGCTTTCTTT,CASSEKGQKFEAFF,TRBD1,many,TRBJ1-1,TRBV6-1
TGTGCCAGTAGTATGGGGACTAGCGGAACTGCTGGGGCCAACGTCCTGACTTTC,CASSMGTSGTAGANVLTF,TRBD2,NA,TRBJ2-6,TRBV19
TGTGCCTGGAGTTCCCCCGGGGAGCTGTTTTTT,CAWSSPGELFF,NA,many,TRBJ2-2,TRBV30
TGCAGTGCTCCAGGGGGCCATTACGGCACTGAAGCTTTCTTT,CSAPGGHYGTEAFF,TRBD1,many,TRBJ1-1,TRBV20-1